Ten or more counts support the clone carrying this TCR beta chain. Its antigen is unidentified. Relative to the germline gene, one junction end is altered; a read error may explain this. This record belongs to a study of T cell repertoires in cytomegalovirus infection. Study as a whole: Epitope selection comprised recently identified HLA-C-restricted CMV epitopes and well-studied HLA-B-restricted CMV epitopes. Matching HLA type, along with CMV infection, was indicated by public TCR beta signatures.

Study conclusions and caveats: Dominant in the ex vivo response were TCR beta clonotypes restricted by HLA-C and specific for CMV.

The CDR3 is made up of 10 amino acids. Germline CDR1 is MNHNS and CDR2 is SASEGT. Via MiXCR, TCRdb re-called the reads, giving one row per CDR3 protein. The sample has about 740,000 distinct CDR3 sequences, around 30% seen once. This material consisted of cultured PBMCs, taken from culture after CMV antigen stimulation. The clonotype originates from a human donor in good health (CMV status not recorded). Some clones in this sample may be carry-over from other donors' samples. The chain combines TRBV6-1 with TRBJ2-5; D is undetermined. As DNA, the CDR3 is TGTGCCAGCAGGGAAGAGACCCAGTACTTC. Translation gives CASREETQYF.